The entry below describes one TCR beta chain. Its specificity is unknown. This specimen comes from a study of shared clonotypes between healthy human individuals. Overall study findings and caveats: Shared clonotypes: approximately 5.3% naive CD4, roughly 4% naive CD8, about 2.4% memory CD4, approximately 0.41% memory CD8.

Terminally differentiated effector memory CD45RA+ cells were excluded by CCR7 positive selection of CD45RO-negative cells. Original handling: ImmunoSEQ gave junction-only sequences without quality scores, so filtering differed. Clones were sequenced by immunoSEQ multiplex PCR, and TCRdb holds only the in-frame ones, with some missing. Clone size and V and J calls were adopted from that table, with D and trimming inferred from the DNA. This table holds approximately 740,000 clones, nearly 95% found once. This sequence originates from a man in his thirties or forties in good health. What was sequenced was naive CD8+ T cells sorted from blood.

CDR3 DNA: TGTGCCAGCAGCTCCTTGGGGACGCAGAATAACTATGGCTACACCTTC. Its translation is CASSSLGTQNNYGYTF. V and J are TRBV9 and TRBJ1-2; possibly TRBD1 for D (5 bases). There are 16 residues in the CDR3. Trimming shortened V by 4 bases and J by 1 base, and 17 bases separated the two germline ends. Germline V gene lookup returns CDR1 SGDLS and CDR2 YYNGEE.